The next 17 T cell receptor beta chains were all read from a single sample in a study of blood T cell repertoires in COVID-19. Here immunoSEQ multiplex PCR was the method, and the copy in TCRdb shows in-frame clones only, minus some. The profile shows roughly 59,000 clones, roughly four fifths of them singletons. Material: peripheral blood. The receptors here all came from a human donor in a cohort sampled during active COVID-19.

The chain couples TRBV18 to TRBJ1-1, with D uncertain. V lost 4 bases to trimming and J lost 1 base, with 7 bases between them. There are 13 residues in the CDR3. Germline V gene data show CDR1 as KGHSH and CDR2 as LQKENI. In DNA, the CDR3 is TGTGCCAGCTCACAGCGAGCGAACACTGAAGCTTTCTTT. This gives the protein CASSQRANTEAFF.

V is TRBV7-9 and J is TRBJ2-1; D is undetermined. The germline V gene encodes CDR1 SEHNR and CDR2 FQNEAQ (reference sequence). This CDR3 has 13 amino acids. V was shortened by 2 bases and J by 6 bases, with 8 bases between the two germline ends. The CDR3 DNA follows: TGTGCCAGCAGCTTATCAGGTTCCAATGAGCAGTTCTTC. Translated: CASSLSGSNEQFF.

CDR3 nucleotide sequence: TGTGCCAGCAGATCGGGACTAACCTACGAGCAGTACTTC. It translates to CASRSGLTYEQYF. This chain links TRBV27 with TRBJ2-7, with 7 bases fitting TRBD2. The length of the CDR3 is 13 residues. The V and J ends lost 6 bases and 2 bases, in that order; junction bases with no gene match: 4. Germline V lookup: CDR1 MNHEY, CDR2 SMNVEV (reference sequence).

This chain uses TRBV28 with TRBJ2-1, with TRBD2 matching over 10 bases. The CDR3 covers 17 residues. The junction had 9 bases not matched to a gene; V was cut back by 1 base and J by 6 bases. Per the germline V gene, CDR1 is MDHEN and CDR2 is SYDVKM. CDR3 sequence: CASSLFPSSGSSNEQFF. In nucleotides, the CDR3 is TGTGCCAGCAGTTTATTCCCCTCTAGCGGGAGTTCCAATGAGCAGTTCTTC. Looking up the rest from reference TRBV28 and TRBJ2-1 gives the full variable domain: DVKVTQSSRYLVKRTGEKVFLECVQDMDHENMFWYRQDPGLGLRLIYFSYDVKMKEKGDIPEGYSVSREKKERFSLILESASTNQTSMYLCASSLFPSSGSSNEQFFGPGTRLTVL.

The chain uses TRBV28 and TRBJ2-4; 15 nucleotides align to TRBD2. From germline, CDR1 is MDHEN and CDR2 SYDVKM. The CDR3 extends over 14 amino acids. Trimming removed 5 bases from V and 7 bases from J; junction bases left unmatched: 0. For the CDR3, the DNA is TGTGCCAGCAGTGGACTAGCGGGAGGGAACATTCAGTACTTC. Its protein is CASSGLAGGNIQYF.

The chain joins TRBV3-1 (or the pseudogene TRBV3-2) to TRBJ2-1; 7 bases match TRBD1. The CDR3 covers 17 residues. Germline values: CDR1 LGHDT, CDR2 YNNKEL (reference sequence). With V trimmed by 0 bases and J by 7 bases, 12 bases remained unmatched. CDR3 sequence: CASSQDLRTGTMNEQFF. The CDR3 DNA reads as TGTGCCAGCAGCCAAGATCTTAGGACAGGTACTATGAATGAGCAGTTCTTC.

This chain links TRBV2 with TRBJ2-5, with 7 bases lining up with TRBD1. Germline CDR1 reads SNHLY; CDR2 reads FYNNEI. CDR3 length: 15 residues. Losses at the gene ends were 7 bases for V and 0 bases for J; bases not matched to a gene: 8. The CDR3 region is CASTNAGTDQETQYF. Here the CDR3 DNA reads TGTGCCAGCACTAATGCCGGGACAGACCAAGAGACCCAGTACTTC.

The genes are TRBV27 and TRBJ2-1; TRBD2 agrees at 11 bases. This CDR3 region has 14 residues. Germline CDR1 MNHEY, CDR2 SMNVEV (reference sequence). The J segment lost 5 bases and the V segment lost 4 bases, leaving 1 base of the junction unmatched. CDR3 sequence (DNA): TGTGCCAGCAGTTGGGGACTAGCGGACAATGAGCAGTTCTTC. Amino acids: CASSWGLADNEQFF.

V gene TRBV11-3 combines with J gene TRBJ2-4, with D maybe TRBD1 (5 bases). The CDR3 has 16 amino acids. Trimming took off 5 bases at V and 2 bases at J, with 16 bases between the two ends. Germline CDR1 SGHNT, CDR2 YENEEA. The CDR3 sequence is CASSANHQGSKNIQYF. The DNA of the CDR3 is TGTGCCAGCAGCGCCAACCATCAGGGATCCAAAAACATTCAGTACTTC. Looking up the rest from reference TRBV11-3 and TRBJ2-4 gives the full variable domain: EAGVVQSPRYKIIEKKQPVAFWCNPISGHNTLYWYLQNLGQGPELLIRYENEEAVDDSQLPKDRFSAERLKGVDSTLKIQPAELGDSAVYLCASSANHQGSKNIQYFGAGTRLSVL.

This chain connects TRBV20-1 to TRBJ2-7, with TRBD1 identical over 10 bases. The V and J ends lost 6 bases and 4 bases, in that order; junction bases with no gene match: 9. Germline V gives CDR1 DFQATT, CDR2 SNEGSKA (reference sequence). The CDR3 contains 14 residues. As DNA, the CDR3 is TGCAGTGCCAGTGACAGGGGGCTTTTATACGAGCAGTACTTC. Its protein is CSASDRGLLYEQYF.

The chain joins TRBV29-1 to TRBJ2-5, with 9 nucleotides matching TRBD1. CDR1 and CDR2 from the germline V gene are SQVTM and ANQGSEA. Trimming removed 7 bases from V and 5 bases from J; junction bases left unmatched: 5. The CDR3 spans 12 residues. Written as DNA, the CDR3 is TGCAGCGGTGGGGACAGGGTTGAGACCCAGTACTTC. It codes for CSGGDRVETQYF. Filled out from reference TRBV29-1 and TRBJ2-5, the complete variable domain reads SAVISQKPSRDICQRGTSLTIQCQVDSQVTMMFWYRQQPGQSLTLIATANQGSEATYESGFVIDKFPISRPNLTFSTLTVSNMSPEDSSIYLCSGGDRVETQYFGPGTRLLVL.

The rearrangement uses TRBV6-2 or TRBV6-3 and TRBJ2-5; D is undetermined. Trimming stripped 2 bases from V and 4 bases from J, with 8 bases between. The CDR3 length is 13 residues. CDR1 MNHEY and CDR2 SVGEGT come from the germline V gene. The CDR3 sequence is CASSYEIGETQYF. The CDR3 nucleotides read TGTGCCAGCAGTTACGAGATCGGAGAGACCCAGTACTTC.

V gene TRBV7-9 combines with J gene TRBJ1-2; the D is unclear. The CDR3 extends over 12 amino acids. CDR1 and CDR2 (germline): SEHNR, FQNEAQ (reference sequence). Trimming removed 8 bases from V and 1 base from J, with 8 bases in between. CDR3 region: CASSEDNYGYTF. The CDR3, as DNA: TGTGCCAGCTCCGAGGATAACTATGGCTACACCTTC.

V gene TRBV28 combines with J gene TRBJ1-2; D gene unclear. Trimming left V 3 bases short and J 6 bases short, with 8 bases between. This CDR3 contains 12 residues. Germline V lookup: CDR1 MDHEN, CDR2 SYDVKM. The CDR3 region has the DNA TGTGCCAGCAGTTTCCGTAGAGATGGCTACACCTTC. Translated, it gives CASSFRRDGYTF.

The rearrangement uses TRBV5-1 and TRBJ1-1, with D unclear. Trimming removed 0 bases from V and 0 bases from J, with 12 bases in between. The CDR3 covers 16 residues. Germline V CDR1 and CDR2: SGHRS, YFSETQ. In nucleotides, the CDR3 is TGCGCCAGCAGCTTGGCGAGGGCGGCCATGAACACTGAAGCTTTCTTT. Encoded protein: CASSLARAAMNTEAFF. The full variable domain, rest sourced from reference TRBV5-1 and TRBJ1-1, is KAGVTQTPRYLIKTRGQQVTLSCSPISGHRSVSWYQQTPGQGLQFLFEYFSETQRNKGNFPGRFSGRQFSNSRSEMNVSTLELGDSALYLCASSLARAAMNTEAFFGQGTRLTVV.

The J gene is TRBJ2-3, the V gene TRBV29-1; D not resolved. The V gene lost 4 bases and the J gene lost 3 bases, with 2 bases spanning the gap. This CDR3 is 10 amino acids long. CDR1 and CDR2 (germline): SQVTM, ANQGSEA. The chain's CDR3 is CSVVTDTQYF. DNA for the CDR3: TGCAGCGTTGTAACAGATACGCAGTATTTT.

J is TRBJ2-2 and V is TRBV29-1, with 7 bases identical to TRBD1. Germline V lookup: CDR1 SQVTM, CDR2 ANQGSEA. This CDR3 comprises 17 residues. Losses at the gene ends were 6 bases for V and 2 bases for J; bases not matched to a gene: 15. CDR3 sequence: CSVAWQQGQPNTGELFF. The CDR3 coding sequence is TGCAGCGTCGCGTGGCAGCAGGGACAGCCTAACACCGGGGAGCTGTTTTTT.